A selection of T cell receptor beta chains follows, all from one sample in a study of graft-versus-host responses after intestinal transplantation. These TCRs' antigens remain unknown. Profiled with immunoSEQ multiplex PCR; TCRdb holds only in-frame clones, not every one. The sample contains 25,000 to 30,000 clones, 82% of which appear only once. The starting material was unstimulated CD4+ T cells sorted from spleen or lymph node cells, obtained before intestinal transplant. The source is a human donor who received an intestinal transplant. Each CDR3 is given with its conserved first and last residue. The D gene is left open where the match is weak. Expanded clones get a size class; other rows say once, few or many, or leave the size out.

J | D | size | V | DNA | CDR3
TRBJ2-1 | NA | NA | TRBV19 | TGTGCCAGTAGTTTGGGTGGCTCCTACAATGAGCAGTTCTTC | CASSLGGSYNEQFF
TRBJ2-1 | TRBD1 | NA | TRBV6-5 | TGTGCCAGCAGTTACAGGGACAGGGTACCCTACAATGAGCAGTTCTTC | CASSYRDRVPYNEQFF
TRBJ1-2 | NA | NA | TRBV6-1 | TGTGCCAGCAGTGACCTCAGACAGACTAACTATGGCTACACCTTC | CASSDLRQTNYGYTF
TRBJ2-7 | NA | once | TRBV18 | TGTGCCAGCTCACCATTAAACAAACAGGACTACGAGCAGTACTTC | CASSPLNKQDYEQYF
TRBJ1-2 | NA | NA | TRBV18 | TGTGCCAGCTCACAAGACAGGAACTATGGCTACACCTTC | CASSQDRNYGYTF
TRBJ1-2 | NA | NA | TRBV9 | TGTGCCAGCAGCGGAGACCATCCGGGGGGACATACTAGCTATGGCTACACCTTC | CASSGDHPGGHTSYGYTF
TRBJ2-7 | NA | once | TRBV29-1 | TGCAGCGTTTCCGGGACGAGAGGCGGCGAGCAGTACTTC | CSVSGTRGGEQYF
TRBJ2-1 | NA | NA | TRBV5-6 | TGTGCCAGCAGCACATTAGAGGAGCAGTTCTTC | CASSTLEEQFF
TRBJ2-1 | TRBD2 | NA | TRBV5-6 | TGTGCCAGCAGCGTACGGACTAGCGGCCTACGGGGATCCTACAATGAGCAGTTCTTC | CASSVRTSGLRGSYNEQFF
TRBJ2-1 | NA | NA | TRBV30 | TGTGCCTGGAGTACCCCCCCTCCGGGACGGGAGCAGTTCTTC | CAWSTPPPGREQFF
TRBJ1-2 | NA | NA | TRBV7-2 | TGTGCCAGCAGCTTAGCAGGGTATGGCTACACCTTC | CASSLAGYGYTF
TRBJ1-1 | TRBD1 | NA | TRBV5-1 | TGCGCCAGCAGCTTGGATGGGACAGGGGATGATGAAGCTTTCTTT | CASSLDGTGDDEAFF
TRBJ2-1 | NA | once | TRBV4-2 | TGTGCCAGCAGCCAAGAAGGAGGACGCCCCTACAATGAGCAGTTCTTC | CASSQEGGRPYNEQFF
TRBJ2-3 | NA | NA | TRBV2 | TGTGCCAGCAGTGAATCCGGGGAGGATACGCAGTATTTT | CASSESGEDTQYF
TRBJ2-7 | TRBD1 | once | TRBV30 | TGTGCCTGGAGTGTTGACAGGGGGCTAGACGAGCAGTACTTC | CAWSVDRGLDEQYF
TRBJ2-1 | NA | NA | TRBV10-3 | TGTGCCATCAGTGAGGGACCCGACAATGAGCAGTTCTTC | CAISEGPDNEQFF
TRBJ1-4 | NA | NA | TRBV11-2 | TGTGCCAGCAGCTTACAAACTCTAAGGAATGAAAAACTGTTTTTT | CASSLQTLRNEKLFF
TRBJ1-3 | TRBD1 | once | TRBV4-2 | TGTGCCAGCAGCCCGGGGACAGTCTCTGGAAACACCATATATTTT | CASSPGTVSGNTIYF
TRBJ2-7 | NA | NA | TRBV5-1 | TGCGCCAGCAGCTTGGTTCGGGGCGCGACCTCCTACGAGCAGTACTTC | CASSLVRGATSYEQYF
TRBJ1-2 | NA | NA | TRBV5-1 | TGCGCCAGCAGCTTGGACGTCTTATATGGCTACACCTTC | CASSLDVLYGYTF
TRBJ2-6 | TRBD2 | NA | TRBV10-3 | TGTGCCATCAGTGAGTCTGGCGGGGGGCTATCTGGGGCCAACGTCCTGACTTTC | CAISESGGGLSGANVLTF
TRBJ1-1 | NA | NA | TRBV21-1 | TGTGCCAGCAGCAGGGAGAGGGGGCTTACTGAAGCTTTCTTT | CASSRERGLTEAFF
TRBJ1-2 | TRBD1 | NA | TRBV5-1 | TGCGCCAGCAGCTGGGACAGGAATAACTATGGCTACACCTTC | CASSWDRNNYGYTF
TRBJ1-1 | NA | NA | TRBV19 | TGTGCCAGTACCCCCCGGATGGGGGTATCGAACACTGAAGCTTTCTTT | CASTPRMGVSNTEAFF
TRBJ2-4 | TRBD1 | NA | TRBV19 | TGTGCCAGTAGTGTCGGGACAGGGGTCGCCAAAAACATTCAGTACTTC | CASSVGTGVAKNIQYF
TRBJ2-7 | NA | NA | TRBV2 | TGTGCCACTTCCCGGGACGGAACTTACGAGCAGTACTTC | CATSRDGTYEQYF
TRBJ1-2 | NA | NA | TRBV6-5 | TGTGCCAGCAGTTACAGGACAGCCATACCTAACTATGGCTACACCTTC | CASSYRTAIPNYGYTF
TRBJ2-5 | TRBD2 | NA | TRBV14 | TGTGCCAGCAGCCAAGATTTCTCAACTAGCGGGAGATTAAGTGGGGAGACCCAGTACTTC | CASSQDFSTSGRLSGETQYF